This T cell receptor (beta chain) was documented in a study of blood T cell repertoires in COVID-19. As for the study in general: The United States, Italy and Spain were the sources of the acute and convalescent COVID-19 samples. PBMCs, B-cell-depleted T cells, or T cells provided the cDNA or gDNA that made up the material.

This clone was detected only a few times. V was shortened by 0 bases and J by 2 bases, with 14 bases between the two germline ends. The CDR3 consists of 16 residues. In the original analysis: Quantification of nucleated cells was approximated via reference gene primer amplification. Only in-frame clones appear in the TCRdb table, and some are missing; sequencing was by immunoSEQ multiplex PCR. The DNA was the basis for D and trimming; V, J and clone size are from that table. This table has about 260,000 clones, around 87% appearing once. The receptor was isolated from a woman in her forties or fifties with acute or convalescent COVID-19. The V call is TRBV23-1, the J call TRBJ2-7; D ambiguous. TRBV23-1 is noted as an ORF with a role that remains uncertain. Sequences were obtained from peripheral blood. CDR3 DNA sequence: TGCGCCAGCAGTCAATCGGTAGGAGAACCAGCCTACGAGCAGTACTTC. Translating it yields CASSQSVGEPAYEQYF.